Listed below are T cell receptor beta chains from one sample, sequenced in a study of blood T cell repertoires in COVID-19. Generated by immunoSEQ multiplex PCR, the TCRdb table keeps only in-frame clones and is missing some. The sample yields under 250,000 clones, roughly 84% seen once. Sequenced material: peripheral blood. These receptors were obtained from a woman between 35 and 50 years old who had recovered from COVID-19. CDR3s include the opening cysteine and the closing phenylalanine or tryptophan. The D gene is left open where the match is weak. Clone size is stated in some rows and not others, as once, few, many or a class when expanded.

TRBJ2-7,.,.,TRBV20-1,CSASQSIEQYF,TGCAGTGCTAGTCAGTCGATCGAGCAGTACTTC
TRBJ2-5,TRBD2,.,TRBV11-3,CASSLGLAGEETQYF,TGTGCCAGCAGCTTGGGTCTAGCGGGAGAAGAGACCCAGTACTTC
TRBJ2-3,TRBD2,once,TRBV20-1,CSASGRGGTDTQYF,TGCAGTGCTAGTGGGCGGGGGGGCACAGATACGCAGTATTTT
TRBJ1-5,.,.,TRBV5-6,CASSLGHISNRSPQHF,TGTGCCAGCAGCTTGGGACACATATCCAATCGTTCCCCCCAGCATTTT
TRBJ2-5,.,.,TRBV15,CATSTPGEGLTQYF,TGTGCCACCAGCACCCCCGGAGAGGGCTTGACCCAGTACTTC
TRBJ2-1,TRBD2,once,TRBV11-3,CASSPLAGENEQFF,TGTGCCAGCAGCCCACTAGCGGGGGAGAATGAGCAGTTCTTC
TRBJ2-2,.,.,TRBV3-1/TRBV3-2,CASTFSNTGELFF,TGTGCCAGCACCTTTTCGAACACCGGGGAGCTGTTTTTT
TRBJ2-5,TRBD2,many,TRBV5-1,CASSFLAGEETQYF,TGCGCCAGCAGCTTCCTAGCGGGGGAGGAGACCCAGTACTTC
TRBJ1-2,TRBD1,.,TRBV3-1/TRBV3-2,CASRQGGAGSGYTF,TGTGCCAGCAGACAAGGGGGCGCCGGCAGTGGCTACACCTTC
TRBJ1-5,.,.,TRBV6-1,CASSAGQQLFYSNQPQHF,TGTGCCAGCAGTGCCGGACAGCAGCTATTCTATAGCAATCAGCCCCAGCATTTT
TRBJ1-3,.,.,TRBV28,CASSFSLSSGNTIYF,TGTGCCAGCAGTTTCTCACTAAGCTCTGGAAACACCATATATTTT
TRBJ1-2,.,.,TRBV5-6,CASSASGYGYTF,TGTGCCAGCAGCGCGAGCGGTTATGGCTACACCTTC
TRBJ1-1,.,.,TRBV2,CASRPLVKTFF,TGTGCCAGCAGGCCACTAGTAAAGACTTTCTTT
TRBJ2-2,.,.,TRBV5-5,CASSQWRINTGELFF,TGTGCCAGCAGTCAGTGGCGGATTAACACCGGGGAGCTGTTTTTT
TRBJ2-1,.,.,TRBV6-5,CASSQPGGPDNEQFF,TGTGCCAGCAGTCAGCCCGGGGGGCCGGACAATGAGCAGTTCTTC